The rows below give T cell receptor beta chains drawn from one sample of a study of PD-L1 blockade in urothelial cancer. Here immunoSEQ multiplex PCR was the method, and the copy in TCRdb shows in-frame clones only, minus some. Altogether 70,000 or so clones are present, around 90% being singletons, with the ten largest covering approximately 4.5%. The sequencing used PBMCs, collected around atezolizumab (anti-PD-L1) treatment. These receptors all stem from a man aged 65-85 years with urothelial cancer. The CDR3 runs from the conserved cysteine through the conserved F or W.

v_call	j_call	cdr3_length	cdr3_aa
TRBV19	TRBJ2-3	14	CASRSAGAGDTQYF
TRBV2	TRBJ1-4	18	CASSERGQGRATNEKLFF
TRBV5-4	TRBJ1-1	14	CASSLGTGKTEAFF
TRBV9	TRBJ1-4	16	CASSVGARAVNEKLFF
TRBV19	TRBJ2-5	13	CASSSQGMETQYF
TRBV19	TRBJ2-1	13	CASIGLAKNEQFF
TRBV6-5	TRBJ2-1	13	CASSTQGLAEQFF
TRBV28	TRBJ2-3	16	CASSLYPGRDTDTQYF
TRBV5-4	TRBJ1-1	16	CASSFSTGGRNPEAFF
TRBV7-9	TRBJ2-2	13	CASKGVEIGELFF
TRBV7-2	TRBJ2-1	16	CASSLLGGSSYNEQFF
TRBV19	TRBJ1-1	13	CASTKDRDTEAFF
TRBV5-1	TRBJ2-3	15	CASSLGRSGTDTQYF
TRBV30	TRBJ1-1	12	CAWSAAVGEAFF
TRBV7-7	TRBJ1-3	16	CASSPGQGVSGNTIYF
TRBV6-5	TRBJ2-7	15	CASIGREAGSYEQYF
TRBV7-9	TRBJ1-4	14	CASSRGRPNEKLFF
TRBV2	TRBJ1-4	14	CASTRQGHREKLFF
TRBV21-1	TRBJ2-1	16	CASSKGLAGQNNEQFF
TRBV7-9	TRBJ2-3	15	CASRRAGGPTDTQYF
TRBV2	TRBJ2-3	15	CASRYRVGNTDTQYF
TRBV29-1	TRBJ2-3	13	CSVSSGSPDTQYF
TRBV5-1	TRBJ2-1	15	CASSHLTSGYNEQFF
TRBV28	TRBJ2-7	15	CASSPLTSIPYEQYF
TRBV5-4	TRBJ2-3	17	CASSPGGNLLAADTQYF
TRBV28	TRBJ2-5	13	CASSLQGAETQYF
TRBV9	TRBJ2-2	15	CASSATRVNTGELFF
TRBV18	TRBJ2-5	16	CASSPLARGQSETQYF
TRBV4-1	TRBJ2-2	17	CASSQTNRLTNTGELFF
TRBV5-6	TRBJ2-7	13	CASSWDRGYEQYF
TRBV5-1	TRBJ2-3	15	CASSLTSGSFDTQYF
TRBV2	TRBJ2-1	16	CASSATGLAASNEQFF
TRBV25-1	TRBJ1-1	12	CASSRQGTEAFF
TRBV6-1	TRBJ2-3	14	CASRSGSLADTQYF
TRBV5-1	TRBJ2-7	14	CASSSGLAGYEQYF
TRBV9	TRBJ2-7	14	CASSVGLAGVGQYF
TRBV15	TRBJ2-7	15	CATSRDRGFTYEQYF
TRBV19	TRBJ2-1	15	CASSIRGTSWDEQFF
TRBV19	TRBJ2-1	17	CASKVGQAIGPYNEQFF
TRBV15	TRBJ2-7	16	CATSSPALTGSYEQYF
TRBV10-3	TRBJ2-1	16	CAISESRDRPYNEQFF